There are a few counts of the clone carrying this T cell receptor beta chain. The antigen remains unidentified. Diagnosis relied on clinical symptoms, serum thyroxine and TRAb, thyroid ultrasound and orbital computed tomography. PBMCs were obtained from roughly 10 ml fresh peripheral blood. Amplification yielded TCR beta CDR3 regions, with RNA transcripts as the source. The HTBI primer set served for first-round RT-PCR of the TCR CDR3. From the multiplex PCR reads, TCRdb called clonotypes with MiXCR, one entry per CDR3 protein. The data hold hundreds of thousands of distinct CDR3 sequences, with roughly a quarter observed a single time. The germline gives CDR1 LNHDA, CDR2 SQIVND (reference sequence). V shed 4 bases, J shed 4 bases, and the junction held 7 bases outside the gene matches. The CDR3 runs 15 residues. This specimen comes from a study of T cells in Graves' hyperthyroidism and ophthalmopathy. Findings of the study overall: Most expanded thyroid clonotypes above 0.001 also appeared in blood.

The V gene is TRBV19, the J gene TRBJ2-5; 9 positions match TRBD1. This receptor was identified in a woman in her 30s with Graves' ophthalmopathy. Material: blood. CDR3 nucleotides: TGTGCCAGTAGTAGGGACAGGGCGAAAGGAGAGACCCAGTACTTC. Amino acids: CASSRDRAKGETQYF.